Shown below are 5 T cell receptor beta chains from a single sample sequenced in a study of chemoradiotherapy in HPV16-positive cancers. The table came from immunoSEQ multiplex PCR; TCRdb's copy has only in-frame clones and leaves some out. The profile shows 25,000 to 35,000 clones, approximately 90% of them singletons. The starting material was blood, obtained from a patient who underwent chemoradiotherapy. Receptor source: a human donor with HPV-associated anogenital cancer.

The chain joins TRBV15 to TRBJ1-6; D remains unclear. The CDR3 totals 15 residues. V lost 6 bases and J lost 5, with 14 bases in between. CDR1 and CDR2 from the germline V gene are LNHNV and YYDKDF (reference sequence). CDR3 protein: CATSPGWENNSPLHF. The DNA for the CDR3 is TGTGCCACCAGTCCGGGCTGGGAAAATAATTCACCCCTCCACTTT.

The chain links TRBV6-5 to TRBJ1-5; D unclear. The V gene's germline CDR1 is MNHEY and CDR2 SVGAGI. This CDR3 spans 12 amino acids. V was shortened by 7 bases and J by 0 bases, with 4 bases between the two germline ends. CDR3 DNA sequence: TGTGCCAGCACAAATAGCAATCAGCCCCAGCATTTT. Its translation is CASTNSNQPQHF.

The chain uses TRBV12-5 and TRBJ2-2; TRBD1 matches 10 bases. The V gene end was trimmed by 6 bases and the J gene end by 5 bases; junction bases not matched to a gene: 9. There are 16 residues in the CDR3. CDR1 and CDR2 from the germline V gene are LGHNT and FRNRAP. The CDR3 DNA sequence: TGTGCTAGTGGGACAACCGGGACAGGGGTGACCGGGGAGCTGTTTTTT. Protein product: CASGTTGTGVTGELFF.

V is TRBV10-1 and J is TRBJ2-3; maybe TRBD1 (6 bases). The CDR3 consists of 14 residues. Trimming took off 2 bases at V and 2 bases at J, with 8 bases between the two ends. The germline CDR1 and CDR2 sequences are WNHNN and SYGVQD (reference sequence). The CDR3: CASSEGQNTDTQYF. The CDR3 DNA is TGCGCCAGCAGTGAGGGACAGAACACAGATACGCAGTATTTT.

CDR3 DNA: TGTGCCAGCAGCGCACAGGGGTTGAACACTGAAGCTTTCTTT. It codes for CASSAQGLNTEAFF. The rearrangement joins TRBV5-6 to TRBJ1-1; 7 bases fit TRBD1. The junction had 3 bases not matched to a gene; V was cut back by 4 bases and J by 0 bases. Germline V lookup: CDR1 SGHDT, CDR2 YYEEEE. CDR3 length: 14 residues. Using reference TRBV5-6 and TRBJ1-1 for the parts outside the CDR3, the full variable domain is DAGVTQSPTHLIKTRGQQVTLRCSPKSGHDTVSWYQQALGQGPQFIFQYYEEEERQRGNFPDRFSGHQFPNYSSELNVNALLLGDSALYLCASSAQGLNTEAFFGQGTRLTVV.